This TCR beta chain was sequenced in a study of cytomegalovirus exposure and HLA in healthy donors. Researchers ran the PCR with 60 Vbeta and 13 Jbeta primers. Measured with immunoSEQ multiplex PCR; TCRdb has only the in-frame clones, and not every one. There are fewer than 200,000 clones in the sample; roughly 84% occur only once, and roughly 0.24% lies in the top ten. This CDR3 region has 15 residues. V trimming: 3 bases; J trimming: 6 bases; junction bases outside the gene matches: 7. Germline V gene data show CDR1 as SGDLS and CDR2 as YYNGEE. Healthy bone marrow donors supplied every sample. Notes on the study in general: Earlier analysis found most TCR beta V segments productive about 87% or about 30% of the time.

As concerns this clone: Its antigen is unidentified.

V gene TRBV9 combines with J gene TRBJ2-1; TRBD2 matches at 9 bases. This clonotype was sampled from a girl in the first two years of life in good health and CMV-seronegative. Specimen: PBMCs. CDR3 DNA: TGTGCCAGCAGCGCCCAATATAGCGGGGGCAATGAGCAGTTCTTC. This sequence encodes CASSAQYSGGNEQFF.